The rows below give T cell receptor beta chains drawn from one sample of a study of blood T cell repertoires in COVID-19. The data were produced by immunoSEQ multiplex PCR, yet TCRdb's version contains in-frame clones alone and is incomplete. The sample holds 80,000 to 85,000 clones, about 90% seen once. Input material: peripheral blood. The receptors shown here come from a woman of 80 years or more with acute or convalescent COVID-19. Each CDR3 is given with its conserved first and last residue. D genes are given only for firm matches. Size is omitted from some rows. Given values are once, few, many or a class for expanded clones.

d_call: TRBD2; clone_size: NA; v_call: TRBV7-6; j_call: TRBJ2-1; cdr3_aa: CASSLDAGGVNEQFF; cdr3_nt: TGTGCCAGCAGCTTAGATGCGGGAGGAGTCAATGAGCAGTTCTTC
d_call: NA; clone_size: NA; v_call: TRBV3-1/TRBV3-2; j_call: TRBJ2-7; cdr3_aa: CASSHSAMGLTFYEQYF; cdr3_nt: TGTGCCAGCAGCCACTCCGCAATGGGACTCACATTTTACGAGCAGTACTTC
d_call: NA; clone_size: NA; v_call: TRBV15; j_call: TRBJ2-1; cdr3_aa: CATSRAVPLYNEQFF; cdr3_nt: TGTGCCACCAGCAGAGCAGTCCCCTTATACAATGAGCAGTTCTTC
d_call: TRBD1; clone_size: NA; v_call: TRBV5-1; j_call: TRBJ1-2; cdr3_aa: CASSPAGQGDGYTF; cdr3_nt: TGCGCCAGCAGCCCGGCTGGGCAGGGGGATGGCTACACCTTC
d_call: TRBD2; clone_size: NA; v_call: TRBV19; j_call: TRBJ2-1; cdr3_aa: CASSIDQEREGFNEQFF; cdr3_nt: TGTGCCAGTAGTATAGATCAAGAGCGGGAGGGTTTCAATGAGCAGTTCTTC
d_call: TRBD1; clone_size: NA; v_call: TRBV12-5; j_call: TRBJ2-4; cdr3_aa: CASGPRDRQYF; cdr3_nt: TGTGCTAGTGGCCCCCGGGACAGGCAGTACTTC
d_call: NA; clone_size: NA; v_call: TRBV5-6; j_call: TRBJ2-1; cdr3_aa: CASSPPGGRGNEQFF; cdr3_nt: TGTGCCAGCAGCCCACCGGGGGGCCGAGGCAATGAGCAGTTCTTC
d_call: NA; clone_size: NA; v_call: TRBV30; j_call: TRBJ1-3; cdr3_aa: CAWSRPPGRDYSGNTIYF; cdr3_nt: TGTGCCTGGAGTCGCCCTCCAGGGCGGGATTACTCTGGAAACACCATATATTTT
d_call: NA; clone_size: few; v_call: TRBV5-1; j_call: TRBJ2-7; cdr3_aa: CASSLASGSYEQYF; cdr3_nt: TGCGCCAGCAGCCTCGCGTCGGGATCCTACGAGCAGTACTTC
d_call: NA; clone_size: few; v_call: TRBV5-1; j_call: TRBJ1-1; cdr3_aa: CASSLGWGGVNTEAFF; cdr3_nt: TGCGCCAGCAGCTTGGGTTGGGGAGGGGTCAACACTGAAGCTTTCTTT
d_call: TRBD2; clone_size: NA; v_call: TRBV5-1; j_call: TRBJ2-7; cdr3_aa: CASNPGGYEQYF; cdr3_nt: TGCGCCAGCAATCCGGGGGGCTACGAGCAGTACTTC
d_call: NA; clone_size: NA; v_call: TRBV29-1; j_call: TRBJ1-1; cdr3_aa: CSVEPGSRAEAFF; cdr3_nt: TGCAGCGTGGAACCGGGCTCGCGGGCTGAAGCTTTCTTT
d_call: NA; clone_size: NA; v_call: TRBV19; j_call: TRBJ1-5; cdr3_aa: CASSITTPFFERDIQPQHF; cdr3_nt: TGTGCCAGTAGTATCACGACACCCTTCTTTGAGAGGGATATTCAGCCCCAGCATTTT
d_call: NA; clone_size: NA; v_call: TRBV5-4; j_call: TRBJ2-3; cdr3_aa: CASSLRSLSTDTQYF; cdr3_nt: TGTGCCAGCAGCCTACGATCTCTTAGCACAGATACGCAGTATTTT
d_call: TRBD1; clone_size: NA; v_call: TRBV6-2/TRBV6-3; j_call: TRBJ1-1; cdr3_aa: CASSWGQGANTEAFF; cdr3_nt: TGTGCCAGCAGTTGGGGACAGGGGGCGAACACTGAAGCTTTCTTT
d_call: NA; clone_size: NA; v_call: TRBV3-1/TRBV3-2; j_call: TRBJ1-3; cdr3_aa: CASSQSRGPGNTIYF; cdr3_nt: TGTGCCAGCAGCCAATCGCGGGGGCCAGGAAACACCATATATTTT
d_call: NA; clone_size: NA; v_call: TRBV11-2; j_call: TRBJ2-1; cdr3_aa: CASSSHKSSYNEQFF; cdr3_nt: TGTGCCAGCAGCTCCCATAAGAGCTCCTACAATGAGCAGTTCTTC
d_call: TRBD2; clone_size: NA; v_call: TRBV18; j_call: TRBJ2-3; cdr3_aa: CASSPIGPSGGYPSDTQYF; cdr3_nt: TGTGCCAGCTCACCAATCGGGCCTAGCGGGGGGTACCCATCAGATACGCAGTATTTT
d_call: TRBD2; clone_size: NA; v_call: TRBV4-2; j_call: TRBJ2-3; cdr3_aa: CASSQQRGPLADTQYF; cdr3_nt: TGTGCCAGCAGCCAACAGCGGGGGCCTCTCGCAGATACGCAGTATTTT
d_call: TRBD2; clone_size: NA; v_call: TRBV7-8; j_call: TRBJ2-5; cdr3_aa: CASSRTSGVQETQYF; cdr3_nt: TGTGCCAGCAGCCGGACTAGCGGGGTCCAAGAGACCCAGTACTTC
d_call: NA; clone_size: NA; v_call: TRBV6-5; j_call: TRBJ1-2; cdr3_aa: CASSYGAGRNYGYTF; cdr3_nt: TGTGCCAGCAGTTACGGGGCGGGACGGAACTATGGCTACACCTTC
d_call: TRBD1; clone_size: NA; v_call: TRBV2; j_call: TRBJ1-2; cdr3_aa: CASSEGGLQGLGGYTF; cdr3_nt: TGTGCCAGCAGTGAAGGTGGCCTACAGGGGCTAGGTGGCTACACCTTC
d_call: TRBD2; clone_size: NA; v_call: TRBV2; j_call: TRBJ2-5; cdr3_aa: CASRETIAGGGQETQYF; cdr3_nt: TGTGCCAGCAGGGAAACCATAGCGGGAGGGGGGCAAGAGACCCAGTACTTC
d_call: TRBD1; clone_size: NA; v_call: TRBV15; j_call: TRBJ1-1; cdr3_aa: CATSLTGGYNTEAFF; cdr3_nt: TGTGCCACCAGCTTAACAGGGGGGTATAACACTGAAGCTTTCTTT
d_call: TRBD1; clone_size: NA; v_call: TRBV6-5; j_call: TRBJ1-1; cdr3_aa: CASRNTGVGHTEAFF; cdr3_nt: TGTGCCAGCAGGAATACAGGGGTGGGCCACACTGAAGCTTTCTTT
d_call: TRBD1; clone_size: NA; v_call: TRBV7-8; j_call: TRBJ2-2; cdr3_aa: CASSRDRGYAGELFF; cdr3_nt: TGTGCCAGCAGCCGAGACAGGGGGTACGCCGGGGAGCTGTTTTTT
d_call: NA; clone_size: NA; v_call: TRBV15; j_call: TRBJ1-1; cdr3_aa: CATSRGQGLAFF; cdr3_nt: TGTGCCACCAGCAGGGGGCAGGGGCTAGCTTTCTTT
d_call: TRBD2; clone_size: few; v_call: TRBV2; j_call: TRBJ2-1; cdr3_aa: CASRKAREGKNEQFF; cdr3_nt: TGTGCCAGCAGGAAGGCGCGGGAGGGCAAGAATGAGCAGTTCTTC
d_call: NA; clone_size: NA; v_call: TRBV5-4; j_call: TRBJ2-4; cdr3_aa: CASSLGDSLAKNIQYF; cdr3_nt: TGTGCCAGCAGCTTGGGGGACTCCCTAGCCAAAAACATTCAGTACTTC
d_call: NA; clone_size: NA; v_call: TRBV7-2; j_call: TRBJ2-1; cdr3_aa: CASSYLVRGSLVGYNEQFF; cdr3_nt: TGTGCCAGCAGCTACTTGGTTCGGGGGAGCCTAGTAGGATACAATGAGCAGTTCTTC
d_call: NA; clone_size: NA; v_call: TRBV4-2; j_call: TRBJ2-1; cdr3_aa: CASSPMGGTLQNEQFF; cdr3_nt: TGTGCCAGCAGCCCCATGGGCGGGACGCTCCAAAATGAGCAGTTCTTC